This TCR beta chain came from a study of cytomegalovirus exposure and HLA in healthy donors (dated by TCRdb to about 2017). Regarding the complete study: An earlier analysis of some 550 of the donors reported 276 Gb of sequence data and about 100 million unique TCR beta sequences from about 179 million T cells. An early release covering about 600 HLA-typed donors comprised about 290 gigabases of sequencing data and about 90 million unique TCR sequences. The genetic ancestry cluster associated with self-reported Caucasian donors included around 76% of the approximately 430 genotyped donors. The aim of the study was to test whether cataloging public T cell receptors could identify signatures of past pathogen exposure. Using immunosequencing, the study profiled T cell repertoires from fewer than 700 subjects and related those repertoires to cytomegalovirus serostatus. A separate validation cohort of 100 to 150 different subjects was used in addition to the approximately 700-subject first cohort. The study combined high-throughput TCR immunosequencing, statistical association of individual TCRs with disease status, and machine learning to predict cytomegalovirus infection status. A later analysis re-examined previously published TCR beta repertoires from 500 to 700 donors and added high-resolution HLA genotyping to investigate patterns of TCR occurrence. Rather than using new phenotypic data, the later analysis identified candidate immune exposures from TCR beta sequences and from how often those sequences occurred across donors. An earlier analysis of 500 to 650 of the donors applied high-throughput TCR beta sequencing to assess whether each TCR beta V gene segment acted as functional or pseudogenic. Donor age, sex, ethnicity and CMV serostatus were compiled together with the repertoire data. A later genetic analysis took genome-wide SNP genotypes for about three fifths of the 666 donors and used that subset as a discovery cohort. All discovery cohort repertoires had been generated on a single sequencing platform. Both class I and class II loci were covered by HLA typing, at four-digit resolution. Typing coverage differed by locus: A, B, C, DRB1 and DQB1 were typed in about 620-630 donors, DQA1 in 522, DPA1 in nearly 610, and DPB1 in 472. Because of strong linkage in the cohort, 4 to 6 DR-DQ haplotypes were treated as single units for association and clustering. Among some 400 genotyped donors of the cohort, an average of about 240,000 unique TCR beta nucleotide sequences were sequenced per donor, roughly 18% of them non-productive.

The cohort was made up of roughly 670 healthy bone marrow donors. At the time of sampling, every cohort member was nominally healthy, though immune exposures that went unrecorded were likely present. The donor tested CMV seropositive, placing the donor among the roughly 300 seropositive members of the cohort. A peripheral blood sample was provided by each donor, and peripheral blood mononuclear cells were used for TCR beta sequencing. The Qiagen DNeasy Blood Extraction Kit was used to extract genomic DNA from the blood cell samples. Library preparation employed the immunoSEQ multiplex PCR assay. For the multiplex PCR, a mixture combining 60 forward primers for TCR Vbeta segments and 13 reverse primers for TCR Jbeta segments was used. A multiplex PCR assay on genomic DNA amplified the CDR3 region of rearranged TCR beta genes. The amplified TCR beta libraries were sequenced on the Illumina HiSeq System as 87-base-pair reads. The authors' pipeline ran thus. A later analysis tallied tens of millions of unique TCR beta chains across the 666 repertoires, and approximately 11 million of those chains were shared by two or more donors. A nearest-neighbor algorithm error-corrected the raw reads and collapsed the reads into unique sequences, merging closely related sequences to remove PCR and sequencing errors. CDR3 sequences were aligned to IMGT reference sequences to assign V, D and J gene segments. For a sequence to be retained, at least a six-nucleotide match to both a V gene segment and a J gene segment was required. A rearrangement counted as productive if the CDR3 had no stop codons and remained in frame with V and J, and every other rearrangement counted as non-productive. CDR3 was defined by IMGT convention, running from the second conserved V-encoded cysteine to the conserved J-encoded phenylalanine. The earlier analysis of about 610 of the donors excluded any sequence lacking an unambiguous match to a single V gene segment. An earlier analysis of a few hundred of the donors classified V segments as functional when productive rearrangements were above 56.7% and as segregating when the standard deviation between donors was above 5%. A statistical classification framework was developed to diagnose cytomegalovirus status using the catalog of TCR beta chain sequences. In a later analysis, TCR nucleotide sequences were compared against IMGT/GENE-DB human TR gene sequences so that V and J genes could be assigned. A later analysis assigned CDR3 sequences and most-parsimonious VDJ recombination scenarios with the TCRdist pipeline. In a later analysis, every TCR beta chain was defined by the combination of its CDR3 amino acid sequence and its V-gene family, and reads without a unique V-gene family were dropped. A later analysis removed several hundred highly shared, low-generation-probability nucleotide sequences to deal with suspected cross-contamination and a sequencing artifact. In a later analysis, a clonal expansion index was calculated for each public chain from normalized within-repertoire ranks of inferred template counts. A later analysis computed generation probabilities with a VDJ recombination model fitted to out-of-frame rearrangements, and checked the results against IGoR. A later analysis scored TCR-TCR, TCR-HLA and TCR-CMV co-occurrence with hypergeometric tests, applying a repertoire-size bias correction to TCR pairs. False discovery rates were estimated in a later analysis by permuting HLA or CMV assignments 20 times. A later analysis grouped co-occurring TCRs with DBSCAN, adding TCRdist sequence similarity when clustering within HLA-allele-positive subsets. For co-occurrence clustering, repertoires with fewer than 30,000 or more than 120,000 public chains were excluded, along with four to six repertoires with anomalous nucleotide sharing. TCRdb's version of the immuneACCESS table is confined to in-frame rearrangements and falls short of the full clone set. An unresolved V gene accounts for under half of the shortfall where checked; the remainder is of unknown origin. The V and J calls and clone size come from that table; D and trimming were worked out from the DNA. The table for this sample lists approximately 140,000 clones; 65% to 80% of them were counted only once. The ten top clones hold 1% to 1.5% of the sample.

Results and caveats for the whole study, not just this receptor: According to the authors, the approach could potentially be generalized to other disease states and immunological phenotypes. Most TCR sequences were observed very rarely across donors, whereas some public TCRs were present in many individuals. In this cohort, only TCR beta chains were sequenced, and detectable features were limited by the absence of alpha or paired-chain data. The study gave a list of some 150 TCR beta chains associated with cytomegalovirus. Specific HLA alleles were associated with 15,000 to 20,000 TCR beta sequences at a false discovery rate of 0.05 in a later analysis. In a later analysis, most CMV-associated TCR beta chains were found to appear HLA-restricted, with HLA associations seemingly driven largely by CMV exposure. Some IMGT-functional V segments, including TRBV6-2 and TRBV6-3, could not be distinguished by the 87-base-pair reads and were therefore excluded. Cytomegalovirus status was reported to be diagnosed by the classifier with high specificity and sensitivity in both the original and validation cohorts. In a later analysis, TCR association rates were found to vary across HLA loci, with the most associated TCRs seen for DRB1 alleles and the fewest for HLA-C alleles. A further reported finding was that TCR beta sequences accurately predicted the HLA-A and HLA-B alleles for most subjects in the first cohort. Linkage disequilibrium might explain the correlated functional status among segregating V segments, but an unknown experimental factor could not be excluded. Because some donors lacked HLA typing at each locus, the association tests relied only on the typed subset. Several of the top co-occurrence clusters appeared to be linked to parvovirus B19, influenza, CMV and Epstein-Barr virus, according to a later analysis. Strong co-occurrence of HLA alleles, especially DR and DQ, made assigning TCR associations to individual alleles difficult. Roughly uniform sequencing depth across donors was assumed in presence/absence analyses, although this assumption may not hold. A group of highly shared sequence variants was considered likely to be a technical artifact of the sequencing pipeline. Broadly in line with IMGT annotations, most TCR beta V segments showed up in productive rearrangements about 87% or about 30% of the time in an earlier analysis of several hundred of the donors. Because counts were too low, about 17 rarely observed V segments, including chromosome 9 orphons, were excluded from the earlier analysis of about 500 of the donors. Three of the identified cytomegalovirus-associated TCR beta chains were confirmed in vitro to be specific for cytomegalovirus antigens. An association between a missense DCLRE1C variant and V-gene and J-gene trimming of TCR beta chains was found in a later genetic analysis and replicated in an independent cohort. A later genetic analysis reported fewer N-insertions in productive TCRs among donors in an Asian-associated ancestry cluster than the approximately 700-donor mean. CMV serostatus was the only immune exposure information available for the cohort. Compared with equally common non-associated chains, HLA-associated TCR beta chains in a later analysis were more clonally expanded and had lower generation probabilities.

Comment on this clone: Its antigen remains undetermined. The junction and the germline gene differ at one end; a read error may be behind it.

The germline V gene (reference sequence) specifies SEHNR as CDR1 and FQNEAQ as CDR2. From the cysteine up to the phenylalanine, the CDR3 has a length of 16 residues. Only CDR3 DNA remains: 48 bases, in frame from the first base. The TCR sequence derives from a male donor in good health and CMV-seropositive. Sequenced material: PBMCs. Here the chain combines TRBV7-9 and TRBJ1-1, and TRBD1 may be the D gene, going by 6 matching bases. CDR3 reads: CSSSSTTGPESTEAFF. The nucleotides are TGTTCCAGCAGCTCTACGACAGGACCGGAGAGCACTGAAGCTTTCTTT.